The 19 T cell receptor beta chains below all came from one sample that was sequenced in a study of tumor-infiltrating lymphocytes in primary liver carcinoma. The source of the blood RNA was unsorted whole blood, and germline DNA was extracted as well. Synthesis of TCR beta cDNA was carried out from around 500 ng total RNA with a constant-region primer. Three rounds of nested multiplex PCR with slightly modified ARM-PCR produced TCR beta libraries. Investigators reported that the first two PCR rounds, at 10 cycles each, used TRBV1-TRBV30 forward primers with a C-beta reverse primer. MiXCR was run by TCRdb on the multiplex PCR reads, yielding one entry per CDR3 protein. This sample has a few hundred thousand distinct CDR3 sequences, with about 50% found just once. Material: peripheral blood. The receptors shown here come from a woman in her twenties or thirties with primary liver carcinoma and hepatitis B virus infection.

With respect to this clonotype: At one end, the junction sequence differs from germline, possibly due to a read error. This chain links TRBV11-2 with TRBJ2-5; 8 bases agree with TRBD1. Per the germline V gene, CDR1 is SGHAT and CDR2 is FQNNGV. The CDR3 runs 17 residues. CDR3 residues: CAGSIGWGTGVQETQYF. CDR3 DNA: TGTGCCGGCAGCATAGGGTGGGGGACAGGAGTACAAGAGACCCAGTACTTC.

There are a few counts of this clonotype. The chain couples TRBV6-5 to TRBJ1-4, with 8 bases aligning to TRBD1. The CDR3 consists of 16 residues. The V gene end was trimmed by 6 bases and the J gene end by 8 bases; junction bases not matched to a gene: 14. Germline V lookup: CDR1 MNHEY, CDR2 SVGAGI. The CDR3 region is CASSPGTGGVKEKLFF. The CDR3 DNA sequence: TGTGCCAGCAGCCCCGGGACAGGAGGAGTGAAAGAAAAACTGTTTTTT.

The V call is TRBV4-2, the J call TRBJ2-3; 11 bases fit TRBD2. CDR3 length equals 18 residues. V lost 1 base, J lost 0 bases, and 6 bases stayed unmatched. The germline CDR1 and CDR2 sequences are LGHNA and YNFKEQ. CDR3 DNA: TGTGCCAGCAGCCAAGTGGGACTAGCGGACCCTAGCACAGATACGCAGTATTTT. Protein: CASSQVGLADPSTDTQYF.

In regard to this clonotype: A much bigger clone sits one base away, suggesting this may be a read error. J is TRBJ1-1 and V is TRBV4-1; 8 nucleotides match TRBD1. Germline CDR1 MGHRA, CDR2 YSYEKL. This CDR3 has 16 amino acids. This CDR3 reads CANSQDLHRGGTEAFF. The CDR3 nucleotides read TGCGCCAACAGCCAAGATCTGCACAGGGGGGGTACTGAAGCTTTCTTT.

The V gene is TRBV6-6, the J gene TRBJ2-5; D remains ambiguous. The CDR3 contains 17 residues. Per germline, CDR1 MNHNY and CDR2 SVGAGI (reference sequence). Trimming left V 0 bases short and J 3 bases short, with 17 bases between. The CDR3 sequence: CASSYSGPAKKEETQYF. CDR3 in DNA: TGTGCCAGCAGTTACTCCGGACCAGCAAAAAAAGAAGAGACCCAGTACTTC.

About this clonotype: A read error may explain this, as a much larger clone is one base away. The genes are TRBV4-1 and TRBJ2-7; either TRBD1 or TRBD2 may supply D (5 bases each). The CDR3 sequence is 15 residues long. Per germline, CDR1 MGHRA and CDR2 YSYEKL. CDR3 loop: CAGSQEGRTAYEQYF. CDR3 DNA sequence: TGCGCCGGCAGCCAAGAGGGGCGAACCGCCTACGAGCAGTACTTC.

This sequence joins TRBV11-3 and TRBJ1-5; D remains ambiguous. V was cut by 11 bases and J by 7 bases, with 18 bases left in between. The germline gives CDR1 SGHNT, CDR2 YENEEA. The CDR3 totals 13 residues. CDR3 protein: CAYSLGSGQPQHF. For the CDR3, the DNA is TGTGCCTACAGCTTAGGGTCCGGCCAGCCCCAGCATTTT.

Comments on this clonotype: This may stem from a read error, because a much larger clone lies one nucleotide away. The V call is TRBV12-3 or TRBV12-4, the J call TRBJ2-1; D tentatively reads TRBD1 or TRBD2 (5 bases each). This CDR3 has 15 amino acids. Trimming pared 3 bases from V and 4 bases from J, leaving 13 bases between. The CDR3 DNA reads as TGTGCCAGCAGTTTCGCGGACGGGGCATACAATGAGCAGTTCTTC. This translates into CASSFADGAYNEQFF.

To note about this clonotype: One end of the junction is discordant with germline, which a read error may explain. The V call is TRBV11-3, the J call TRBJ2-2; TRBD2 aligns across 8 bases. CDR1 is SGHNT, CDR2 YENEEA, per germline. This CDR3 is 15 amino acids long. The CDR3 DNA follows: TGTGCCAGCAGCTTCTCGGGAGGGGACACCTGGGAGCTGTTTTTT. Protein: CASSFSGGDTWELFF.

Remarks on this clonotype: This likely comes from a read error, as the CDR3 has no conserved phenylalanine or tryptophan at its end. The J gene is TRBJ2-2, the V gene TRBV4-3; 9 positions agree with TRBD1. This CDR3 is built from 17 residues. Germline V gene lookup returns CDR1 LGHNA and CDR2 YSLEER. CDR3 nucleotide sequence: TGCGTCAGCAGCCAAATCGGGACAGGGCGCCACACCGGGGAGCTGTTTTCT. Translating it yields CVSSQIGTGRHTGELFS.

The genes are TRBV6-6 and TRBJ1-2, with D hard to call. In germline, CDR1 is MNHNY, CDR2 SVGAGI (reference sequence). This CDR3 region has 16 residues. Trimming stripped 0 bases from V and 4 bases from J, with 15 bases between. This CDR3 reads CASSYSPGPPSYGYTF. The DNA for the CDR3 is TGTGCCAGCAGTTACTCCCCTGGACCCCCCTCCTATGGCTACACCTTC.

This clonotype was observed at least ten times. The V call is TRBV6-6, the J call TRBJ1-6, with 9 bases that match TRBD1. The V gene's germline CDR1 is MNHNY and CDR2 SVGAGI (reference sequence). This CDR3 spans 15 amino acids. The ends lost 2 bases at V and 10 bases at J; junction bases unmatched: 6. This CDR3 reads CASSYGGQGKSPLHF. CDR3 nucleotides: TGTGCCAGCAGTTACGGGGGACAGGGCAAATCACCCCTCCACTTT.

Concerning this clonotype itself: One junction end disagrees with the germline gene, perhaps due to a read error. The chain combines TRBV6-1 with TRBJ2-3; D possibly corresponds to TRBD2 (6 bases). The length of the CDR3 is 15 residues. Germline CDR1 is MNHNS and CDR2 is SASEGT. The CDR3 spells CASSESGGATDMQYF. As DNA, the CDR3 is TGTGCCAGCAGTGAATCGGGCGGGGCCACAGATATGCAGTATTTT.

This clonotype was seen at least ten times. V usage is TRBV4-1 and J usage is TRBJ2-5; 11 bases line up with TRBD2. The CDR3 has 15 amino acids. Unmatched junction bases numbered 4, after V lost 0 bases and J lost 7 bases. Germline CDR1 is MGHRA and CDR2 is YSYEKL. For the CDR3, the DNA is TGCGCCAGCAGCCAAGATATTACTAGCGGGAGGACCCAGTACTTC. This gives the protein CASSQDITSGRTQYF.

Only one count was recorded for this clonotype. The chain recombines TRBV6-6 with TRBJ2-7; a weak D match, TRBD1 (5 bases). V dropped 4 bases and J dropped 7 bases, with 17 bases sitting between them. The V gene's germline CDR1 is MNHNY and CDR2 SVGAGI (reference sequence). This CDR3 spans 14 amino acids. The CDR3 DNA reads as TGTGCCAGCAGTTTTAGGGGCCAGGGCAGGGAGCAGTACTTC. Its protein is CASSFRGQGREQYF.

Regarding this clonotype: Compared with germline, one end of the junction differs, possibly owing to a read error. The chain employs TRBV4-2 and TRBJ2-1; the match to TRBD2 covers 16 bases. The germline gives CDR1 LGHNA, CDR2 YNFKEQ. The length of the CDR3 is 18 residues. The chain's CDR3 is CASSLGTSGRAEMNGQFF. The CDR3 region has the DNA TGTGCCAGCAGCCTCGGGACTAGCGGGAGGGCCGAGATGAATGGGCAGTTCTTC.

This sequence joins TRBV28 and TRBJ2-6; D unresolved. The V gene lost 3 bases and the J gene lost 1 base, with 10 bases spanning the gap. CDR3 length: 16 amino acids. The germline gives CDR1 MDHEN, CDR2 SYDVKM. CDR3 sequence: CASSFGSGSGANVLTF. Here the CDR3 DNA reads TGTGCCAGCAGTTTCGGAAGTGGATCTGGGGCCAACGTCCTGACTTTC.

This chain connects TRBV28 to TRBJ2-5, with D possibly being TRBD1 (6 bases). V lost 1 base, J lost 4 bases, and 13 bases lay in between. This CDR3 has 15 residues. In germline, CDR1 is MDHEN, CDR2 SYDVKM. This CDR3 is CASSLYKLGGETQYF. For the CDR3, the DNA is TGTGCCAGCAGTTTATATAAGTTAGGGGGAGAGACCCAGTACTTC.

With respect to this clonotype: Being one base from a much bigger clone, this may be a read error. V gene TRBV5-1 combines with J gene TRBJ2-7, with D possibly TRBD1 on 6 matching bases. This CDR3 region has 13 residues. Germline V gives CDR1 SGHRS, CDR2 YFSETQ. CDR3 in DNA: TGCGCCAGCAGATTGGACAGTATCTACGAGCAGTACTTC. Its protein is CASRLDSIYEQYF.